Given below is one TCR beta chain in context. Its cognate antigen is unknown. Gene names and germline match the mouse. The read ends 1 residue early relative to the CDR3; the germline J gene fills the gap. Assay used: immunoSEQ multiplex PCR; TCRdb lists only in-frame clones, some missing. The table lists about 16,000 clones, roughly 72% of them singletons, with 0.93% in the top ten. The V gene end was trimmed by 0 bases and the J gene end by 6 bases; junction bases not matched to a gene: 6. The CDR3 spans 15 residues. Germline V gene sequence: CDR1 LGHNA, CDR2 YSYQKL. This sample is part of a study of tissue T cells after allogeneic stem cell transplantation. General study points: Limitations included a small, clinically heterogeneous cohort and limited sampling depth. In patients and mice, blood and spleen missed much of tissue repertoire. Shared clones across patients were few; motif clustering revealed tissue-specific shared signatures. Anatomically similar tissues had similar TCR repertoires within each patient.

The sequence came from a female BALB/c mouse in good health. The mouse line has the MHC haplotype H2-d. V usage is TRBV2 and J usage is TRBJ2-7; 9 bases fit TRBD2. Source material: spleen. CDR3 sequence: CASSQDMGGRGEQYF. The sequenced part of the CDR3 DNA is TGTGCCAGCAGCCAAGATATGGGGGGGCGAGGTGAACAGTAC.